These 10 T cell receptor beta chains came from one sample sequenced in a study of blood T cells in healthy people across ages. A second PCR of about 7 to 12 cycles used a sample-barcoded 5' primer and a J-beta primer mix. TCRdb used MiXCR to reprocess the 5' RACE reads, holding one entry per CDR3 protein. The repertoire holds roughly 1 million distinct CDR3 sequences, with around 25% as singletons. The same sample was also studied in work on T cells of mothers and their children.

The source material was blood. The receptors were sampled from a girl aged 2-15 years in good health.

V usage is TRBV20-1 and J usage is TRBJ1-6; D not certain. Trimming stripped 2 bases from V and 8 bases from J, with 10 bases between. This CDR3 has 13 residues. Germline V gives CDR1 DFQATT, CDR2 SNEGSKA (reference sequence). The CDR3 reads CSARITNYSPLHF. In DNA form, the CDR3 reads TGCAGTGCTAGAATAACCAACTATTCACCCCTCCACTTT.

This clonotype has only a few counts. The V and J genes are TRBV5-1 and TRBJ2-5, with a tentative D call TRBD2 (6 bases). Germline assignment: CDR1 SGHRS and CDR2 YFSETQ. The CDR3 extends over 14 amino acids. V shed 4 bases and J shed 4 bases, with 14 bases lying between them. This CDR3 is CASSPRLEIETQYF. CDR3 bases: TGCGCCAGCAGCCCTAGACTAGAGATAGAGACCCAGTACTTC.

This sequence joins TRBV6-5 and TRBJ2-1; no definite D call. The ends were cut back, 8 bases at V and 5 bases at J, with 16 bases in the middle. The CDR3 is made up of 14 amino acids. Germline loops: CDR1 MNHEY, CDR2 SVGAGI. The CDR3 nucleotides read TGTGCCAGCCTGGACCAAGCGCCTGACAATGAGCAGTTCTTC. Encoded protein: CASLDQAPDNEQFF.

This clonotype was found a few times. The chain has TRBV12-3 or TRBV12-4 and TRBJ2-5; the D gene is possibly TRBD2 (5 bases). The CDR3 consists of 13 residues. V lost 6 bases, J lost 2 bases, and 10 bases lay in between. DNA for the CDR3: TGTGCCAGCAGATGGGCGGGTCAAGAGACCCAGTACTTC. This translates into CASRWAGQETQYF.

This clonotype was found once. V is TRBV12-3 or TRBV12-4 and J is TRBJ2-7, with 9 positions matching TRBD1. There are 14 residues in the CDR3. Trimming took 4 bases from V and 4 from J; bases not matched to a gene: 5. The CDR3 is CASSSTGGWYEQYF. The CDR3 coding sequence is TGTGCCAGCAGTTCGACAGGGGGTTGGTACGAGCAGTACTTC.

The chain joins TRBV20-1 to TRBJ2-7; D is unclear. V lost 7 bases and J 2 bases, leaving 15 bases between the germline ends. The germline V gene encodes CDR1 DFQATT and CDR2 SNEGSKA (reference sequence). This CDR3 contains 13 residues. Written as DNA, the CDR3 is TGCAGTGTTAACGGTGGGGTTACCTACGAGCAGTACTTC. Amino acids: CSVNGGVTYEQYF.

This sequence joins TRBV14 and TRBJ2-1; 9 nucleotides align to TRBD1. The V gene end was trimmed by 4 bases and the J gene end by 2 bases; junction bases not matched to a gene: 6. This CDR3 has 16 amino acids. Germline assignment: CDR1 SGHDN and CDR2 FVKESK. CDR3 amino acids: CASSPLWTGAYNEQFF. The CDR3 coding sequence is TGTGCCAGCAGCCCCTTATGGACAGGGGCCTACAATGAGCAGTTCTTC. Using reference TRBV14 and TRBJ2-1 for the parts outside the CDR3, the full variable domain is EAGVTQFPSHSVIEKGQTVTLRCDPISGHDNLYWYRRVMGKEIKFLLHFVKESKQDESGMPNNRFLAERTGGTYSTLKVQPAELEDSGVYFCASSPLWTGAYNEQFFGPGTRLTVL.

This rearrangement joins TRBV29-1 to TRBJ2-3, with TRBD1 identical over 10 bases. The CDR3 totals 14 residues. Trimming removed 4 bases from V and 4 bases from J; junction bases left unmatched: 5. Germline V lookup: CDR1 SQVTM, CDR2 ANQGSEA. The chain's CDR3 is CSVAGQGLADTQYF. CDR3 nucleotide sequence: TGCAGCGTTGCGGGACAGGGGTTAGCAGATACGCAGTATTTT.

The gene calls are TRBV11-1 and TRBJ1-2; D may be TRBD1 (6 bases). The CDR3 spans 20 residues. Trimming took 6 bases from V and 2 from J, leaving 31 bases between them. CDR1 is SGHAT, CDR2 FQDESV, per germline (reference sequence). The CDR3 DNA follows: TGTGCCAGCAGTTGGACACGGGGCCAACAAACTTCGGGACACAACTATGGCTACACCTTC. Its protein is CASSWTRGQQTSGHNYGYTF.

There are a few counts of this clonotype. V usage is TRBV28 and J usage is TRBJ2-7; 10 bases are a match to TRBD2. V lost 9 bases and J lost 5; bases outside the gene matches: 16. CDR1 MDHEN and CDR2 SYDVKM come from the germline V gene. CDR3 length equals 16 residues. Here the CDR3 DNA reads TGTGCCAGTTTATCCGGGACTAGCGCTTGGGGCAACGAGCAGTACTTC. Translating gives CASLSGTSAWGNEQYF.